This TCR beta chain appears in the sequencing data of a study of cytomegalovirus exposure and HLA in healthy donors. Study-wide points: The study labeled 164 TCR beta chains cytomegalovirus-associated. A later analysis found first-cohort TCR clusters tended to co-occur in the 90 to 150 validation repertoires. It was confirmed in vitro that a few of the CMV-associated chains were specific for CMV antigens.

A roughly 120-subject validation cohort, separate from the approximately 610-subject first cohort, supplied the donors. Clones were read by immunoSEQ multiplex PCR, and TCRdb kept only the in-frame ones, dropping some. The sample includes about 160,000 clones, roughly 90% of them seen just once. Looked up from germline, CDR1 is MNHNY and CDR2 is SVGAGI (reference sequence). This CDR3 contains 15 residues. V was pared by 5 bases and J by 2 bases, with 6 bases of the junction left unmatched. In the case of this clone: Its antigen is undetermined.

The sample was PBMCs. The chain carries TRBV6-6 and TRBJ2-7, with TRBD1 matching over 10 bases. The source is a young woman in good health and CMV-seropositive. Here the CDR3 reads CASSKGQGEAYEQYF. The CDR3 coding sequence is TGTGCCAGCAGTAAAGGACAGGGGGAGGCCTACGAGCAGTACTTC.